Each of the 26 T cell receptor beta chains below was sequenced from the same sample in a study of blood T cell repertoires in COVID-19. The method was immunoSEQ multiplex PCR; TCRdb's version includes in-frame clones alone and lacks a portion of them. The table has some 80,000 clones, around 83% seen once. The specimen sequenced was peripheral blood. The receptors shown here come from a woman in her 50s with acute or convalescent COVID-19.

CDR3 protein: CAAWTGNGEQFF. In DNA, the CDR3 is TGTGCCGCATGGACAGGGAACGGTGAGCAGTTCTTC. This sequence joins TRBV10-3 and TRBJ2-1; 8 bases line up with TRBD1. Germline V gene sequence: CDR1 ENHRY, CDR2 SYGVKD. This CDR3 region has 12 residues. The ends lost 11 bases at V and 9 bases at J; junction bases unmatched: 9.

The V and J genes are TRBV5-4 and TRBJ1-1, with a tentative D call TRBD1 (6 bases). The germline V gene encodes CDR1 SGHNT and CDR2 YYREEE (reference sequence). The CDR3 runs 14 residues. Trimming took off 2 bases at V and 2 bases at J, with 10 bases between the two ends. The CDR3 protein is CASSLPGVNTEAFF. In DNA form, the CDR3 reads TGTGCCAGCAGCTTACCAGGGGTTAACACTGAAGCTTTCTTT.

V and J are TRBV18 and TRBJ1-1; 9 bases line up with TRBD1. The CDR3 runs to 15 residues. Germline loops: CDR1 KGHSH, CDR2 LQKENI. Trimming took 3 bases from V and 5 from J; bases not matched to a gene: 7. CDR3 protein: CASSPLTGGLTEAFF. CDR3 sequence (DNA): TGTGCCAGCTCACCCCTGACAGGGGGGTTAACTGAAGCTTTCTTT.

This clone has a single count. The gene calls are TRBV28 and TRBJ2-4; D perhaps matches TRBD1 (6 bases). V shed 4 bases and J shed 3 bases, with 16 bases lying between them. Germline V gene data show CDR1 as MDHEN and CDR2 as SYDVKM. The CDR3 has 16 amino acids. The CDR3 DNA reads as TGTGCCAGCAGTTGGTACAGGGCGAGGGACAAAAACATTCAGTACTTC. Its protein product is CASSWYRARDKNIQYF. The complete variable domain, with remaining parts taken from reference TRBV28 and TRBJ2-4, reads DVKVTQSSRYLVKRTGEKVFLECVQDMDHENMFWYRQDPGLGLRLIYFSYDVKMKEKGDIPEGYSVSREKKERFSLILESASTNQTSMYLCASSWYRARDKNIQYFGAGTRLSVL.

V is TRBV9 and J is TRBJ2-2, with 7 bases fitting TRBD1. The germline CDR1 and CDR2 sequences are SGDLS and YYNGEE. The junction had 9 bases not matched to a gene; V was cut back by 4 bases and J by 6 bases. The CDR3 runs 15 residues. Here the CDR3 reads CASSIGQVVSGELFF. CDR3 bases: TGTGCCAGCAGCATCGGACAGGTAGTTTCCGGGGAGCTGTTTTTT.

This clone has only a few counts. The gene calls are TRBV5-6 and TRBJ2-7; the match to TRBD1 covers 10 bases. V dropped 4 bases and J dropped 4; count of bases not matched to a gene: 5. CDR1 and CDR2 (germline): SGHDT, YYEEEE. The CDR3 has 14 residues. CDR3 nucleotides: TGTGCCAGCAGCCAGACAGGGGGCATGTACGAGCAGTACTTC. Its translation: CASSQTGGMYEQYF.

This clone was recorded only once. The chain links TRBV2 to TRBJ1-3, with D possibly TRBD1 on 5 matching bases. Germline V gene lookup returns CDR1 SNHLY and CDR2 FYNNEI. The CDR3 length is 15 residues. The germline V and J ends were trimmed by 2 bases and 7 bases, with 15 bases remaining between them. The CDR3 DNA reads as TGTGCCAGCAGTGAAAGGGCAGGGTTAGGCAACACCATATATTTT. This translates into CASSERAGLGNTIYF.

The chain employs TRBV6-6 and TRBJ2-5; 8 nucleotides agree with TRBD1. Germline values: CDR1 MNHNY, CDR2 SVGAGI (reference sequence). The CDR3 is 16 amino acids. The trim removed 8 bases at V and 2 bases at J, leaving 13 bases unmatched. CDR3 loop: CASARSYDRGQETQYF. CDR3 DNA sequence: TGTGCCAGCGCTCGATCTTACGACAGGGGACAAGAGACCCAGTACTTC.

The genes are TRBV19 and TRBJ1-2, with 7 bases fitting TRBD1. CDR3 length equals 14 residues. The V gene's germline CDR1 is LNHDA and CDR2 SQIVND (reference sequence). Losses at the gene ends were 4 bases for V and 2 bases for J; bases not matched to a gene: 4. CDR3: CASSSPGQNYGYTF. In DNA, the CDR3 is TGTGCCAGTAGTAGCCCGGGACAGAACTATGGCTACACCTTC.

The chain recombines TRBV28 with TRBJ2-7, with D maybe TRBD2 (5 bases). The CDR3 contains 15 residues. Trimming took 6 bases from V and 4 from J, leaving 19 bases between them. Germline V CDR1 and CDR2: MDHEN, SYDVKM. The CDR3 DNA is TGTGCCAGCAGCCAGATCCCGGGGTCACGGTACGAGCAGTACTTC. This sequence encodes CASSQIPGSRYEQYF.

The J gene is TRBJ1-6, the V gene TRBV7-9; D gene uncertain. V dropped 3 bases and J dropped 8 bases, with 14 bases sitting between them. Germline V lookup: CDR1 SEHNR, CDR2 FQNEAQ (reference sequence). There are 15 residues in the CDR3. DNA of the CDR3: TGTGCCAGCAGCTTTGGTTCAGGCGCGTATTCACCCCTCCACTTT. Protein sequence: CASSFGSGAYSPLHF.

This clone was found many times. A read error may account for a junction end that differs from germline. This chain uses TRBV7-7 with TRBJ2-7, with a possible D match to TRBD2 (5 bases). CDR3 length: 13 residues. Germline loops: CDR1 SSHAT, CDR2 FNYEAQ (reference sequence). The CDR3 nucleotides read TGTGCTAGCAGCTTAGGTGAGGGAAACGAGCAGTACTTC. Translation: CASSLGEGNEQYF.

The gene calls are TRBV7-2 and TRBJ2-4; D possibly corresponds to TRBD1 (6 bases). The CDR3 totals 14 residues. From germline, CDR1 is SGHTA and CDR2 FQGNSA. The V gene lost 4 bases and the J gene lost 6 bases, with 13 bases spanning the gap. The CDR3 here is CASSSQGSRNIQYF. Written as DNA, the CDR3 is TGTGCCAGCAGCTCCCAGGGGAGTAGAAACATTCAGTACTTC.

CDR3 bases: TGTGCCAGCGGCGGGAGTTTCACAGATACGCAGTATTTT. It encodes CASGGSFTDTQYF. The chain employs TRBV12-3 or TRBV12-4 and TRBJ2-3, with TRBD2 matching 7 bases. Germline trimming cut 8 bases from V and 2 bases from J; bases unmatched to any gene: 4. CDR3 size: 13 residues.

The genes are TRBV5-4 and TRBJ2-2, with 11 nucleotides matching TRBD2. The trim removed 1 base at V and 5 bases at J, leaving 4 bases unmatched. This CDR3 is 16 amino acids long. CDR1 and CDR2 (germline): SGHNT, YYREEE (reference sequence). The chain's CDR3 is CASSLPLAGATGELFF. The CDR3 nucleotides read TGTGCCAGCAGCTTGCCACTAGCGGGAGCAACCGGGGAGCTGTTTTTT.

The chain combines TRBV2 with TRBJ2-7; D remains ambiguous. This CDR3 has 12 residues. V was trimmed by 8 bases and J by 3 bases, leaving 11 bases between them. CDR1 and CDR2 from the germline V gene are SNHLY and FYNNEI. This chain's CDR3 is CASLDTHYEQYF. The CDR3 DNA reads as TGTGCCAGCCTTGACACCCACTACGAGCAGTACTTC.

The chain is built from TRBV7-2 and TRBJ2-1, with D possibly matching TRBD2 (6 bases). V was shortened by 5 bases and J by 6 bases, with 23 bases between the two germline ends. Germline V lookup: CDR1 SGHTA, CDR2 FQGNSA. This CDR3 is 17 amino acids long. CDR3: CASSAGLGLPFPNEQFF. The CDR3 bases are TGTGCCAGCAGCGCCGGGTTAGGACTACCCTTCCCCAATGAGCAGTTCTTC.

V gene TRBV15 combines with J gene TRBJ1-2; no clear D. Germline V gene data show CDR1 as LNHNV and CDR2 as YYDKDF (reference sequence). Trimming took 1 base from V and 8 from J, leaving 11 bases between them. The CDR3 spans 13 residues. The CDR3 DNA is TGTGCCACCAGCAGAGGGGGAGGGAAAGGCTACACCTTC. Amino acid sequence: CATSRGGGKGYTF.

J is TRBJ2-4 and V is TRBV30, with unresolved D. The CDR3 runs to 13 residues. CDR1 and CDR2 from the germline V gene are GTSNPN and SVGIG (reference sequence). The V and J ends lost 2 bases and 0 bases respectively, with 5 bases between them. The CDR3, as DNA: TGTGCCTGGAGTCCAATAGCCAAAAACATTCAGTACTTC. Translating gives CAWSPIAKNIQYF.

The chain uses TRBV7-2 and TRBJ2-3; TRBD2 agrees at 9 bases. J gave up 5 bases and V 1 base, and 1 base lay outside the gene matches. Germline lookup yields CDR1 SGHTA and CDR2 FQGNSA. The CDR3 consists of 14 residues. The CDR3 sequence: CASSLGAGGDTQYF. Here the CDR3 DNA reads TGTGCCAGCAGCTTAGGAGCGGGAGGAGATACGCAGTATTTT.

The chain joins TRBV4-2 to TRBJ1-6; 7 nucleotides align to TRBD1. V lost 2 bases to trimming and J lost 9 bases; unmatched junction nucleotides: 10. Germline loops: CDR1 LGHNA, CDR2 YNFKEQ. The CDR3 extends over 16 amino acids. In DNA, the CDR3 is TGTGCCAGCAGCCAAAATACCGGGACAGAAGGTTCACCCCTCCACTTT. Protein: CASSQNTGTEGSPLHF.

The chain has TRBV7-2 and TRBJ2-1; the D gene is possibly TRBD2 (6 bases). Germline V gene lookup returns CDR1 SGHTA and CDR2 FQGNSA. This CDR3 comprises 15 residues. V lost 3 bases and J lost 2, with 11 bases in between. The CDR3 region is CASSFGGVTYNEQFF. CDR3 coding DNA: TGTGCCAGCAGCTTCGGCGGGGTCACCTACAATGAGCAGTTCTTC.

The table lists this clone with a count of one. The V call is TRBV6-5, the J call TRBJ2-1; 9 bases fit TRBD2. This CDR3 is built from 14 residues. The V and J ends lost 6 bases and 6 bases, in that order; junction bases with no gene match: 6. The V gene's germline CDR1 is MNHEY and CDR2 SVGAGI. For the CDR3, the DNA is TGTGCCAGCAGCCGACCGGGACTAGCCAATGAGCAGTTCTTC. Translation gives CASSRPGLANEQFF.

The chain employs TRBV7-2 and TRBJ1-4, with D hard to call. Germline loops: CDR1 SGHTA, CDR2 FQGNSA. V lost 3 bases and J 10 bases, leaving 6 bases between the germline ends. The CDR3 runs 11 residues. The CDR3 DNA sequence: TGTGCCAGCAGCTTTGGCGGAAAACTGTTTTTT. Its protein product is CASSFGGKLFF.

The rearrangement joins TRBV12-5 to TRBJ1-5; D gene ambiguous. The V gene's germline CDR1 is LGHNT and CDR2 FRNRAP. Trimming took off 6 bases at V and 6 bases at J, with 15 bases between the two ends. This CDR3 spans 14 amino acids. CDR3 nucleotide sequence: TGTGCTAGTGGCGCCCTCCCTATGTCTCAGCCCCAGCATTTT. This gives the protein CASGALPMSQPQHF.

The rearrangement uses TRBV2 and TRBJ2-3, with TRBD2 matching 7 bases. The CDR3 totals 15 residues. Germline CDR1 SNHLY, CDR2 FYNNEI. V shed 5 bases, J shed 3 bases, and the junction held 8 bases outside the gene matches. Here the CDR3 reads CASSKGMGGTDTQYF. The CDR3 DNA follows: TGTGCCAGCAGTAAAGGGATGGGGGGGACAGATACGCAGTATTTT.